This TCR beta chain was captured in a study of blood T cells in healthy people across ages. Per sample, a minimum of 6.5 million PBMCs were isolated. Findings of the study overall: Significant beta diversity loss was already apparent by age roughly 43, declining roughly linearly.

This clonotype was recorded a few times. The antigen remains undetermined. Together with a sample-barcoded 5' primer, a J-beta primer mix was included in a second PCR lasting about 7 to 12 cycles. Any given sample supplied a minimum of 2.5 million CDR3-containing paired-end reads. TCRdb independently ran MiXCR on the 5' RACE reads; one entry per CDR3 protein. The data show about 970,000 distinct CDR3 sequences, with 51% seen just once and over 20% held by the top ten. Sequenced: blood. The receptor's source is a woman in her fifties or sixties in good health.

The CDR3 DNA follows: TGTGCCAGCAGCTTAGTACACCCTGGGTCTGGGGCCAACGTCCTGACTTTC. Protein sequence: CASSLVHPGSGANVLTF. The rearrangement joins TRBV7-2 to TRBJ2-6; unclear D gene. Between the trimmed V and J ends, which lost 1 base and 1 base, there was a span of 11 bases. Germline V gene data show CDR1 as SGHTA and CDR2 as FQGNSA. The CDR3 runs to 17 residues.